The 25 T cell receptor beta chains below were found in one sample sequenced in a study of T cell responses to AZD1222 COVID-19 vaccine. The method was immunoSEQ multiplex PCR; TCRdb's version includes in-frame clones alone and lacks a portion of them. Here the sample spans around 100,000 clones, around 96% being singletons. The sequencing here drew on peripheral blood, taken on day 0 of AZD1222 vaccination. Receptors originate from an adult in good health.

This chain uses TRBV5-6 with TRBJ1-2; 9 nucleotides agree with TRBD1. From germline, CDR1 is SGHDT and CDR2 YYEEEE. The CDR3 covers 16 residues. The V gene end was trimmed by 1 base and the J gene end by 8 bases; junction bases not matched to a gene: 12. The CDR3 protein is CASSLTSDRGRRGYTF. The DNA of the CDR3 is TGTGCCAGCAGCTTGACGAGCGACAGGGGGAGAAGAGGCTACACCTTC.

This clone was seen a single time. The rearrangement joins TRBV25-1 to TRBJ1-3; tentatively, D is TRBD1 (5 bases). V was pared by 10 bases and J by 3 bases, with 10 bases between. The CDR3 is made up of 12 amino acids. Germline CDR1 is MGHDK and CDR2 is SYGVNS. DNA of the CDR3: TGTGCCACCTCAGGGCATGGAAACACCATATATTTT. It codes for CATSGHGNTIYF.

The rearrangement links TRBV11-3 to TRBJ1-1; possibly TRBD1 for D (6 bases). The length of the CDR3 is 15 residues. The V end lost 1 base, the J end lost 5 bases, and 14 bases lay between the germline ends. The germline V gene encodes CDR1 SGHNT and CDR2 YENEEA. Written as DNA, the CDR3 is TGTGCCAGCAGCTTAGTGGCAGGGGCAGGGACTGAAGCTTTCTTT. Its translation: CASSLVAGAGTEAFF.

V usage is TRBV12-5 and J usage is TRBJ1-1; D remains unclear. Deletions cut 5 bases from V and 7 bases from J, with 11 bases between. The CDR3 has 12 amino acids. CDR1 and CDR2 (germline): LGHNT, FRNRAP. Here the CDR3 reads CASGTPMGEAFF. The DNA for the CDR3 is TGTGCTAGTGGTACCCCTATGGGTGAAGCTTTCTTT.

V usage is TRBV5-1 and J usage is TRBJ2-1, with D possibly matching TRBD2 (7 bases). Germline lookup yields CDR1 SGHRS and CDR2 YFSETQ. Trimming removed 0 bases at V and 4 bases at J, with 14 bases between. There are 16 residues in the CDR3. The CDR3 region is CASSLAGGGGYNEQFF. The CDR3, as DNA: TGCGCCAGCAGCTTGGCCGGGGGAGGGGGTTACAATGAGCAGTTCTTC.

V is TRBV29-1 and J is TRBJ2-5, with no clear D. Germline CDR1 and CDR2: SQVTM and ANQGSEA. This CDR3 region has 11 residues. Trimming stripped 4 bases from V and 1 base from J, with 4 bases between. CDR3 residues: CSVVVQETQYF. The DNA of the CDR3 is TGCAGCGTTGTAGTCCAAGAGACCCAGTACTTC.

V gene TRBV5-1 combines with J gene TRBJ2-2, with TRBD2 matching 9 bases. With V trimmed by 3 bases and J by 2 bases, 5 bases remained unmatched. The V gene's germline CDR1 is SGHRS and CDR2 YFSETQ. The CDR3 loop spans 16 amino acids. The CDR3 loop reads CASSSKAGGNTGELFF. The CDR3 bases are TGCGCCAGCAGCTCTAAAGCGGGAGGCAACACCGGGGAGCTGTTTTTT.

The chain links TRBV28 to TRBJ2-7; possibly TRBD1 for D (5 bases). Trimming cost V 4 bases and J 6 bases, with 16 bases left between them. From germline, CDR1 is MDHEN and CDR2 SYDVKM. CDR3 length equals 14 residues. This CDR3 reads CASSSLTVFLEQYF. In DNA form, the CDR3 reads TGTGCCAGCAGTTCCCTGACAGTCTTCCTCGAGCAGTACTTC.

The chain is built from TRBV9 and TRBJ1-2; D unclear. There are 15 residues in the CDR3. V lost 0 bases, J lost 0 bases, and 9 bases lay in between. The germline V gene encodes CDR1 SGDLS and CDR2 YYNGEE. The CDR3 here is CASSVDRTPNYGYTF. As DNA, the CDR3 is TGTGCCAGCAGCGTAGACCGAACCCCTAACTATGGCTACACCTTC.

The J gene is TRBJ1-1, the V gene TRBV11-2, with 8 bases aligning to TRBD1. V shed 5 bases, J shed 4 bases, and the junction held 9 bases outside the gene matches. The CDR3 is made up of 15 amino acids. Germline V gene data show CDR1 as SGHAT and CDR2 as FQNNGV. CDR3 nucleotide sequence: TGTGCCAGCAGCCCGACGACAGGGGCTAGCACTGAAGCTTTCTTT. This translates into CASSPTTGASTEAFF.

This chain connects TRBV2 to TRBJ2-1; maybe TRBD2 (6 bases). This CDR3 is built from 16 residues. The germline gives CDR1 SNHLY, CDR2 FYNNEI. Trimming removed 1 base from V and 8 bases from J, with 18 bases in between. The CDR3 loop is CASSEDLTRGKDEQFF. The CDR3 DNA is TGTGCCAGCAGTGAAGACCTCACTCGCGGGAAGGATGAGCAGTTCTTC.

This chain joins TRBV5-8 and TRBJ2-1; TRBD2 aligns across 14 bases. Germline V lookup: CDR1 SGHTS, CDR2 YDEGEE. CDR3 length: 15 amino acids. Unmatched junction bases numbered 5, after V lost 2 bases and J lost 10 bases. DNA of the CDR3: TGTGCCAGCAGCTTCGGACTAGCGGGAGGAGAGGAGCAGTTCTTC. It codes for CASSFGLAGGEEQFF. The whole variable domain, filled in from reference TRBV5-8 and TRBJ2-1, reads EAGVTQSPTHLIKTRGQQATLRCSPISGHTSVYWYQQALGLGLQFLLWYDEGEERNRGNFPPRFSGRQFPNYSSELNVNALELEDSALYLCASSFGLAGGEEQFFGPGTRLTVL.

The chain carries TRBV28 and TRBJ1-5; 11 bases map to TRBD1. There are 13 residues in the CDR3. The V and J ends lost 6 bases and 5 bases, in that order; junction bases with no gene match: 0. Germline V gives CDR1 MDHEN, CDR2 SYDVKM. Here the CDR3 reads CASRGQGDQPQHF. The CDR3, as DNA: TGTGCCAGCAGGGGACAGGGGGATCAGCCCCAGCATTTT.

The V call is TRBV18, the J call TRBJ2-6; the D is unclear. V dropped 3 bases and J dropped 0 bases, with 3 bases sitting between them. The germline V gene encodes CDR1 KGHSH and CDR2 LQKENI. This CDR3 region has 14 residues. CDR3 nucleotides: TGTGCCAGCTCACCCAGCTCTGGGGCCAACGTCCTGACTTTC. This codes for CASSPSSGANVLTF.

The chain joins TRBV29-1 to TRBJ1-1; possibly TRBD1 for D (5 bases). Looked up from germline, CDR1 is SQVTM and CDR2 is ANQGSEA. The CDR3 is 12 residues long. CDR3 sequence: CAARGMNTEAFF. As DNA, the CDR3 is TGCGCCGCTAGGGGCATGAACACTGAAGCTTTCTTT.

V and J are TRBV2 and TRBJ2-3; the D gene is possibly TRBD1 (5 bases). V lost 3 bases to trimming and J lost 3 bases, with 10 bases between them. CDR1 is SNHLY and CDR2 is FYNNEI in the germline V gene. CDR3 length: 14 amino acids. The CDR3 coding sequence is TGTGCCAGCAGTGATCAGACAGTTACAGATACGCAGTATTTT. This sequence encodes CASSDQTVTDTQYF.

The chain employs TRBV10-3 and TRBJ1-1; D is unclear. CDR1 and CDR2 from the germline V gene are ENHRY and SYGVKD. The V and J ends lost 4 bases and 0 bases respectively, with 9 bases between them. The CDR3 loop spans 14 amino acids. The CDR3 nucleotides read TGTGCCATCAGTGGGGGTACATTGAACACTGAAGCTTTCTTT. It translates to CAISGGTLNTEAFF.

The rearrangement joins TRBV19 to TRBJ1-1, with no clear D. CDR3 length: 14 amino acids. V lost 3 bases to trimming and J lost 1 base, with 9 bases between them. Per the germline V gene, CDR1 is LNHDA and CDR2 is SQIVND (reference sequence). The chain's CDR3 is CASSMIEWNTEAFF. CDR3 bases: TGTGCCAGTAGTATGATAGAATGGAACACTGAAGCTTTCTTT.

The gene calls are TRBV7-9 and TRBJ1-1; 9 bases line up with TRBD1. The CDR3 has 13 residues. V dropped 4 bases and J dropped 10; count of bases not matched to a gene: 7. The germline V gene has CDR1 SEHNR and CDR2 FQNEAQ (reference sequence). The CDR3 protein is CASSYHRGRRAFF. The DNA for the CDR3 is TGTGCCAGCAGCTACCACAGGGGGCGGAGAGCTTTCTTT.

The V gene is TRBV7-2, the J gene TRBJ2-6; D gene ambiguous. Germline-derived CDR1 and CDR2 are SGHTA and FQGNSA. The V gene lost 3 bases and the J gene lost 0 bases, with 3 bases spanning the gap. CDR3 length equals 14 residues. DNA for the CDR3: TGTGCCAGCAGCTTTGGCTCTGGGGCCAACGTCCTGACTTTC. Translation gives CASSFGSGANVLTF.

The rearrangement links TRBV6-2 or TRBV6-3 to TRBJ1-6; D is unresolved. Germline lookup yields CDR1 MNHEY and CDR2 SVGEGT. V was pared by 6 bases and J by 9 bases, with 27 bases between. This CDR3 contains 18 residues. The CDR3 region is CASSHVSGEQEGSSPLHF. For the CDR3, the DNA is TGTGCCAGCAGCCACGTCTCCGGGGAGCAGGAAGGTAGTTCACCCCTCCACTTT.

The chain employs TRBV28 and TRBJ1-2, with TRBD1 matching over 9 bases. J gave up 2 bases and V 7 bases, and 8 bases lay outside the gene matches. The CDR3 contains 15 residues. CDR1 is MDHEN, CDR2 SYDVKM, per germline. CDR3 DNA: TGTGCCAGCAAACCCACGGACAGGGGAAACTATGGCTACACCTTC. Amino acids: CASKPTDRGNYGYTF.

The DNA of the CDR3 is TGTGCCTGGAGTCCCAACGGATACACTGAAGCTTTCTTT. Translating gives CAWSPNGYTEAFF. The V call is TRBV30, the J call TRBJ1-1, with unresolved D. This CDR3 is built from 13 residues. Germline-derived CDR1 and CDR2 are GTSNPN and SVGIG (reference sequence). The V end was cut by 2 bases, the J end by 3 bases, with 10 bases between.

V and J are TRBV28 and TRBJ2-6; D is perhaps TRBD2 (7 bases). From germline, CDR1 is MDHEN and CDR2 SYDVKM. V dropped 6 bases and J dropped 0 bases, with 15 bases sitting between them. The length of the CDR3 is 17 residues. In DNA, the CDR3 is TGTGCCAGCAGGGTCCGGGGGGCCGTCTCTGGGGCCAACGTCCTGACTTTC. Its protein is CASRVRGAVSGANVLTF.

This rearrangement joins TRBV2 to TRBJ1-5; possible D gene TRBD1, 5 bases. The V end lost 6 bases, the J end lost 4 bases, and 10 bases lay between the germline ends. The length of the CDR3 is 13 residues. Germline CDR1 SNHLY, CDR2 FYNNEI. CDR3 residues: CASSREGNQPQHF. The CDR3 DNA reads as TGTGCCAGCAGCAGGGAGGGTAATCAGCCCCAGCATTTT. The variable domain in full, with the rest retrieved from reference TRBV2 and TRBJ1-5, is EPEVTQTPSHQVTQMGQEVILRCVPISNHLYFYWYRQILGQKVEFLVSFYNNEISEKSEIFDDQFSVERPDGSNFTLKIRSTKLEDSAMYFCASSREGNQPQHFGDGTRLSIL.